This record covers a single T cell receptor beta chain. The sample belongs to a study of cytomegalovirus exposure and HLA in healthy donors. Primers for the PCR totalled 60 Vbeta and 13 Jbeta. The assay was immunoSEQ multiplex PCR, and TCRdb's table has in-frame clones only and misses some. The table lists tens of thousands of clones, around three quarters of them singletons, with roughly 22% in the top ten. Germline CDR1 is MDHEN and CDR2 is SYDVKM. Trimming took 3 bases from V and 2 from J, leaving 11 bases between them. This CDR3 has 15 residues. Sample: PBMCs. The chain links TRBV28 to TRBJ1-5; the D gene is possibly TRBD1 (6 bases). The clonotype originates from a woman between 45 and 65 years old in good health and CMV-seropositive. The CDR3 coding sequence is TGTGCCAGCAGTTTTCCACAGGGAGGCAATCAGCCCCAGCATTTT. It yields the protein CASSFPQGGNQPQHF. The whole variable domain, filled in from reference TRBV28 and TRBJ1-5, reads DVKVTQSSRYLVKRTGEKVFLECVQDMDHENMFWYRQDPGLGLRLIYFSYDVKMKEKGDIPEGYSVSREKKERFSLILESASTNQTSMYLCASSFPQGGNQPQHFGDGTRLSIL.